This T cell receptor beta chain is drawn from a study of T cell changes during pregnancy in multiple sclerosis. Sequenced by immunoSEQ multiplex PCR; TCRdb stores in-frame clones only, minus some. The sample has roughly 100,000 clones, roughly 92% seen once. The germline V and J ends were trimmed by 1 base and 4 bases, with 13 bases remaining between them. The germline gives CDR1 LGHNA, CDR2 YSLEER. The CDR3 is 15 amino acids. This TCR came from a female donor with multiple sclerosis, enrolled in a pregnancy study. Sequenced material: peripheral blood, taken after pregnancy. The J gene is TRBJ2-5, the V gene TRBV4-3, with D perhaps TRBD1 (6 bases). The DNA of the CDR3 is TGCGCCAGCAGCCAAGGGCATCAAGGGGGAGAGACCCAGTACTTC. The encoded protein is CASSQGHQGGETQYF.